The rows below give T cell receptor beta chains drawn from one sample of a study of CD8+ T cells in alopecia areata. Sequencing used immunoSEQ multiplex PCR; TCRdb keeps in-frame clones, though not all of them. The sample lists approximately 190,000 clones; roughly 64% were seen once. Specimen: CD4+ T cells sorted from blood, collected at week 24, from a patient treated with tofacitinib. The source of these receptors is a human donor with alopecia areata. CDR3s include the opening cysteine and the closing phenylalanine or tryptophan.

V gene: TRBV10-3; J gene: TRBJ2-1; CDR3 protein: CAISSGGAGNEQFF
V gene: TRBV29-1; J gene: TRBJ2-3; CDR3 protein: CSVEGRLAGSGTDTQYF
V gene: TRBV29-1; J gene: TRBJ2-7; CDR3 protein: CSVWTAYEQYF
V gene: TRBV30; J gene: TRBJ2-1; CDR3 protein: CAWGRGLTYNEQFF
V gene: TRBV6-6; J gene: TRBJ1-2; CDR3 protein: CASRTGTANYGYTF
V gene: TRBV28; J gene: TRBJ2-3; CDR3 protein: CASRFGPSGADTQYF
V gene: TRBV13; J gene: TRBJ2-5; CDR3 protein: CASSAAEETQYF
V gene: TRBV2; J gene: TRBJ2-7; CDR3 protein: CASSGSESGAYEQYF
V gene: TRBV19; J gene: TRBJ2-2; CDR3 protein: CASHPKGQGTGELFF
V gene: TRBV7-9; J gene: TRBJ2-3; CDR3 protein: CASSSQGTLSTDTQYF
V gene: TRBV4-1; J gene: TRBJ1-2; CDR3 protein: CASSQVGQVTYGYTF
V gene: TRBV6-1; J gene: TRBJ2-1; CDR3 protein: CASSDSLAGGTEQFF
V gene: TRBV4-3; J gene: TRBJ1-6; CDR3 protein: CASSQEPTVGDSPLHF
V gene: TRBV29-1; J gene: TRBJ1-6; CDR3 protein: CSVQRGADSPLHF
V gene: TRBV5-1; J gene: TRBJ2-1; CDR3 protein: CASSLGLAGASNEQFF
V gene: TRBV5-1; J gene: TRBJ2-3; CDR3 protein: CASSRSGGHTDTQYF
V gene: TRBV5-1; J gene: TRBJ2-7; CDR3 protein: CASSLVGSSYEQYF
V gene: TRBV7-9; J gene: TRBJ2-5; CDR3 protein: CASSKDSQETQYF
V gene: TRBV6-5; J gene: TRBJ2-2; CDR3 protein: CASRGAGVSAGELFF
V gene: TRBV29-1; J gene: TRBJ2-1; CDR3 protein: CSVEHGGVLSDEQFF
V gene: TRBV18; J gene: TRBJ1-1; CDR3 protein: CASSPNGQNTEAFF
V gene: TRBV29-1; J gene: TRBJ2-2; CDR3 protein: CSATTAGSNTGELFF
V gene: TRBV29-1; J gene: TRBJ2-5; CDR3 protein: CSHERGGRETQYF
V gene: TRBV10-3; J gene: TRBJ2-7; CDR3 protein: CAISDLLAGYEQYF
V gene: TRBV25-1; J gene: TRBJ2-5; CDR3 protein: CASTLGGTKETQYF
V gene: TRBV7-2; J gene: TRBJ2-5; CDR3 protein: CASSPGREGETQYF
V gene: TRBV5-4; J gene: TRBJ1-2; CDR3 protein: CASSSTQGLNYGYTF
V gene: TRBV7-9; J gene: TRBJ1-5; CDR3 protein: CASSLGLSPGAGSNQPQHF
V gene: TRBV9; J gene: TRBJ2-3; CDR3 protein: CASSVNYNADTQYF
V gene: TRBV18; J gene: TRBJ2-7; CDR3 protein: CASSRRDTYEQYF
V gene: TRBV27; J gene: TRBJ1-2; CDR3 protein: CASSRTGTNYGYTF
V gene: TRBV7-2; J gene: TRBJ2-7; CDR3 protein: CASSLEMAGGLYEQYF
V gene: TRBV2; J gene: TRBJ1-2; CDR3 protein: CASSAGQNYGYTF
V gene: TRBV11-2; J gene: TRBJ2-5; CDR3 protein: CASSHRNQETQYF
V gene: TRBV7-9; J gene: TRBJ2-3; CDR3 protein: CASSDISGESTDTQYF